Following are 7 T cell receptor beta chains from one sample sequenced in a study of blood T cell repertoires in COVID-19. Only in-frame clones appear in the TCRdb table, and some are missing; sequencing was by immunoSEQ multiplex PCR. This table has about 46,000 clones, around 84% appearing once. Sample: peripheral blood. These receptors were collected from an elderly man with active COVID-19.

The chain recombines TRBV7-2 with TRBJ2-2, with 9 bases that match TRBD2. The length of the CDR3 is 16 residues. CDR1 and CDR2 from the germline V gene are SGHTA and FQGNSA. With V trimmed by 5 bases and J by 4 bases, 8 bases remained unmatched. CDR3 amino acids: CASSPIAGEITGELFF. CDR3 coding DNA: TGTGCCAGCAGCCCAATAGCGGGAGAGATCACCGGGGAGCTGTTTTTT.

The V gene is TRBV6-5, the J gene TRBJ2-2; D is possibly TRBD2 (6 bases). The CDR3 covers 14 residues. Per germline, CDR1 MNHEY and CDR2 SVGAGI. Trimming took off 4 bases at V and 1 base at J, with 7 bases between the two ends. The CDR3 DNA reads as TGTGCCAGCAGTTTGCGGGGGAACACCGGGGAGCTGTTTTTT. Protein product: CASSLRGNTGELFF.

This clone has a single count. J is TRBJ2-3 and V is TRBV4-3; D remains ambiguous. Germline CDR1 LGHNA, CDR2 YSLEER. V lost 0 bases and J lost 0, with 10 bases in between. The CDR3 length is 16 residues. CDR3 protein: CASSQDPAGSTDTQYF. The CDR3 coding sequence is TGCGCCAGCAGCCAAGATCCCGCAGGCAGCACAGATACGCAGTATTTT.

Concerning this clone: Other DNA sequences in this sample translate to the same CDR3. The chain uses TRBV9 and TRBJ1-1; D might be TRBD1 (5 bases). Per the germline V gene, CDR1 is SGDLS and CDR2 is YYNGEE. The V end was cut by 2 bases, the J end by 3 bases, with 8 bases between. The CDR3 sequence is 13 residues long. CDR3 coding DNA: TGTGCCAGCAGCGTGGGGGGGTACACTGAAGCTTTCTTT. The encoded protein is CASSVGGYTEAFF.

The chain carries TRBV19 and TRBJ2-4; 7 positions match TRBD2. This CDR3 has 18 amino acids. Germline lookup yields CDR1 LNHDA and CDR2 SQIVND (reference sequence). V shed 5 bases, J shed 2 bases, and the junction held 15 bases outside the gene matches. CDR3 in DNA: TGTGCCAGTAGTTCCTCTCCGCGTACGGGAGGAACCAAAAACATTCAGTACTTC. Translated: CASSSSPRTGGTKNIQYF.

The chain uses TRBV28 and TRBJ1-2; no clear D. Trimming left V 6 bases short and J 6 bases short, with 20 bases between. Germline V gives CDR1 MDHEN, CDR2 SYDVKM. The length of the CDR3 is 15 residues. CDR3 bases: TGTGCCAGCAGCCAGCCCTTGCCTGGGAGAGATGGCTACACCTTC. As protein: CASSQPLPGRDGYTF.

This clone is medium-sized. The genes are TRBV6-2 or TRBV6-3 and TRBJ2-7; 12 positions agree with TRBD2. Trimming removed 0 bases from V and 3 bases from J; junction bases left unmatched: 0. The CDR3 consists of 15 residues. Germline V gene lookup returns CDR1 MNHEY and CDR2 SVGEGT. CDR3 region: CASSYSTSGSYEQYF. CDR3 in DNA: TGTGCCAGCAGTTACTCGACTAGCGGGAGCTACGAGCAGTACTTC.